These 3 T cell receptor beta chains came from one sample sequenced in a study of radiation and T cells in renal cell carcinoma. This table comes from immunoSEQ multiplex PCR, and its TCRdb copy is limited to in-frame clones, with some not included. This sample has about 150,000 clones, with about 87% found just once. Time point specified: blood 2 weeks post-SBRT. Treatment noted: 15 Gy SBRT to primary tumor, nephrectomy 4 weeks later. Here the sequenced sample was blood, taken from a patient whose treatment included radiotherapy and nephrectomy. These receptors were collected from a woman aged 50 to 60 with renal cell carcinoma.

V gene TRBV19 combines with J gene TRBJ2-3; D remains ambiguous. CDR3 length: 14 residues. V was clipped by 5 bases and J by 0 bases, with 9 bases between them. Germline V CDR1 and CDR2: LNHDA, SQIVND (reference sequence). Written as DNA, the CDR3 is TGTGCCAGTAGTCTGGATGGAAGCACAGATACGCAGTATTTT. This codes for CASSLDGSTDTQYF.

The rearrangement uses TRBV15 and TRBJ1-1, with 8 bases identical to TRBD1. The ends lost 6 bases at V and 12 bases at J; junction bases unmatched: 9. Germline V gene lookup returns CDR1 LNHNV and CDR2 YYDKDF (reference sequence). The CDR3 consists of 12 residues. The CDR3 loop is CATRTTGEESFF. The CDR3 bases are TGTGCCACCAGGACGACAGGGGAGGAATCTTTCTTT. Drawing the rest from reference TRBV15 and TRBJ1-1, the complete variable domain is DAMVIQNPRYQVTQFGKPVTLSCSQTLNHNVMYWYQQKSSQAPKLLFHYYDKDFNNEADTPDNFQSRRPNTSFCFLDIRSPGLGDTAMYLCATRTTGEESFFGQGTRLTVV.

The chain couples TRBV11-1 to TRBJ2-3; D is perhaps TRBD2 (5 bases). Germline CDR1 and CDR2: SGHAT and FQDESV (reference sequence). Trimming removed 5 bases from V and 0 bases from J, with 18 bases in between. The CDR3 consists of 17 residues. The CDR3 protein is CASSNFPTIPSTDTQYF. CDR3 nucleotides: TGTGCCAGCAGCAACTTCCCGACTATCCCTAGCACAGATACGCAGTATTTT. The variable domain in full, completed from reference TRBV11-1 and TRBJ2-3, reads EAEVAQSPRYKITEKSQAVAFWCDPISGHATLYWYRQILGQGPELLVQFQDESVVDDSQLPKDRFSAERLKGVDSTLKIQPAELGDSAMYLCASSNFPTIPSTDTQYFGPGTRLTVL.